The 16 T cell receptor beta chains given below trace back to one sample, sequenced in a study of blood T cells in healthy people across ages (dated by TCRdb to between 2014 and 2016). Libraries were built with 5' RACE. The sequencing machine was an Illumina HiSeq 2500. A second PCR of about 6 to 12 cycles was performed with a sample-barcoded 5' primer and a J-beta primer mix. TCRdb itself trimmed the public reads at Q25 with fastp, ran MiXCR and retained productive beta chains. Rows are unified per CDR3 protein, each entry keeping the most common DNA and genes. The sample table lists roughly 1,500,000 distinct CDR3 sequences, roughly 32% of them with a count of one. The ten biggest clones cover 11% of the sample. Specimen: blood. The receptors here all came from a woman aged 30 to 39 in good health.

This chain links TRBV3-1 with TRBJ2-3, with 10 positions matching TRBD2. The V and J ends lost 0 bases and 8 bases, in that order; junction bases with no gene match: 8. The germline gives CDR1 LGHDT, CDR2 YNNKEL (reference sequence). CDR3 length: 16 residues. CDR3 coding DNA: TGTGCCAGCAGCCAAGAACTAGCGGGATGGGATGGTACGCAGTATTTT. Its translation is CASSQELAGWDGTQYF.

There are a few counts of this clonotype. The chain recombines TRBV9 with TRBJ2-5; perhaps TRBD1 as D (6 bases). Germline values: CDR1 SGDLS, CDR2 YYNGEE. The CDR3 runs 13 residues. Trimming shortened V by 3 bases and J by 11 bases, and 17 bases separated the two germline ends. DNA of the CDR3: TGTGCCAGCAGCGAACAGGGCTCGGAGGAGCAGTACTTC. Amino acids: CASSEQGSEEQYF.

This clonotype was seen only a few times. The gene calls are TRBV5-1 and TRBJ2-7; D remains ambiguous. Trimming took off 0 bases at V and 3 bases at J, with 7 bases between the two ends. Germline CDR1 SGHRS, CDR2 YFSETQ. CDR3 length: 13 amino acids. The CDR3, as DNA: TGCGCCAGCAGCTTGGACCAGTTCTACGAGCAGTACTTC. Protein: CASSLDQFYEQYF.

This clonotype was observed at least ten times. The chain is built from TRBV4-1 and TRBJ1-5; 9 bases agree with TRBD1. The CDR3 runs to 16 residues. J lost 5 bases, V lost 3 bases, and 8 bases had no gene match. Germline V gene sequence: CDR1 MGHRA, CDR2 YSYEKL. The chain's CDR3 is CASSHAGTGSHQPQHF. The CDR3, as DNA: TGCGCCAGCAGCCACGCTGGGACAGGGTCTCATCAGCCCCAGCATTTT.

This clonotype was counted many times. The chain recombines TRBV4-1 with TRBJ2-7; 12 nucleotides match TRBD2. Germline-derived CDR1 and CDR2 are MGHRA and YSYEKL. This CDR3 is 16 amino acids long. V dropped 3 bases and J dropped 1; count of bases not matched to a gene: 4. CDR3 in DNA: TGCGCCAGCAGCCACACTAGCGGGGGGTCTTCCTACGAGCAGTACTTC. Protein product: CASSHTSGGSSYEQYF.

The V and J genes are TRBV6-1 and TRBJ2-7; tentatively, D is TRBD1 (6 bases). Germline CDR1 is MNHNS and CDR2 is SASEGT. V was clipped by 2 bases and J by 3 bases, with 17 bases between them. This CDR3 contains 16 residues. The CDR3, as DNA: TGTGCCAGCAGTGAAAATCCGGGACCAGGGGTCTACGAGCAGTACTTC. Its protein product is CASSENPGPGVYEQYF.

V gene TRBV27 combines with J gene TRBJ2-1, with 7 bases aligning to TRBD2. V shed 3 bases, J shed 2 bases, and the junction held 7 bases outside the gene matches. Germline assignment: CDR1 MNHEY and CDR2 SMNVEV (reference sequence). CDR3 size: 16 residues. CDR3 bases: TGTGCCAGCAGTTTTTCGGCGGGAGAAACCTACAATGAGCAGTTCTTC. Protein: CASSFSAGETYNEQFF.

Comments on this clonotype: This may be a read error, as it is one base from a much larger clone. J is TRBJ1-2 and V is TRBV6-6; 8 bases align to TRBD1. Germline CDR1 and CDR2: MNHNY and SVGAGI (reference sequence). The CDR3 sequence is 14 residues long. The chain's CDR3 is CAGSYDRGGGGYTF. In DNA form, the CDR3 reads TGTGCCGGCAGTTACGACAGGGGAGGAGGTGGCTACACCTTC.

The chain couples TRBV20-1 to TRBJ1-6; no definite D call. CDR1 and CDR2 (germline): DFQATT, SNEGSKA (reference sequence). The CDR3 length is 14 residues. Trimming took off 1 base at V and 14 bases at J, with 18 bases between the two ends. CDR3 residues: CSARVLSQSLALHF. The CDR3 region has the DNA TGCAGTGCTAGAGTCCTTTCCCAATCCCTTGCCCTCCACTTT.

This chain links TRBV6-5 with TRBJ2-5; D is perhaps TRBD1 or TRBD2 (5 bases each). The end of the DNA is better explained by TRBJ2-7, so the J call may be wrong. The length of the CDR3 is 13 residues. Germline V gene sequence: CDR1 MNHEY, CDR2 SVGAGI. The CDR3 region is CASRYQGEDEQYF. Here the CDR3 DNA reads TGTGCCAGCAGGTACCAGGGAGAAGACGAGCAGTACTTC.

The count of this clonotype is one. The V call is TRBV27, the J call TRBJ2-1; unclear D gene. The CDR3 has 15 amino acids. The germline gives CDR1 MNHEY, CDR2 SMNVEV (reference sequence). V lost 0 bases, J lost 4 bases, and 10 bases lay in between. This CDR3 is CASSLSDWGYNEQFF. CDR3 coding DNA: TGTGCCAGCAGTTTATCGGATTGGGGTTACAATGAGCAGTTCTTC.

The CDR3 DNA is TGCAGTGCTAGAGTTCTCTTTTTGTCACGGGGGGAAGATAGCAATCAGCCCCAGCATTTT. It encodes CSARVLFLSRGEDSNQPQHF. The chain uses TRBV20-1 and TRBJ1-5; possibly TRBD1 for D (5 bases). The CDR3 has 20 amino acids. CDR1 is DFQATT and CDR2 is SNEGSKA in the germline V gene (reference sequence). Trimming removed 1 base from V and 0 bases from J, with 25 bases in between.

The genes are TRBV5-1 and TRBJ2-3, with D unclear. Trimming removed 1 base at V and 2 bases at J, with 11 bases between. The CDR3 is 15 residues long. Germline values: CDR1 SGHRS, CDR2 YFSETQ. CDR3 loop: CASSLPSPDTDTQYF. The CDR3 coding sequence is TGCGCCAGCAGCTTGCCTTCCCCGGACACAGATACGCAGTATTTT.

This clonotype appeared many times. The chain links TRBV29-1 to TRBJ2-1; TRBD2 aligns across 7 bases. This CDR3 region has 16 residues. Germline-derived CDR1 and CDR2 are SQVTM and ANQGSEA. CDR3 sequence reads: CSLPSGLESAATEQFF. The CDR3 nucleotides read TGCAGTCTACCGTCTGGACTAGAGTCTGCTGCGACTGAGCAGTTCTTC.

This clonotype was counted at least ten times. The chain couples TRBV5-1 to TRBJ2-3; 7 bases match TRBD1. J was trimmed by 5 bases and V by 5 bases; bases with no gene match: 11. In germline, CDR1 is SGHRS, CDR2 YFSETQ. This CDR3 contains 15 residues. In DNA form, the CDR3 reads TGCGCCAGCAGGTCTGGGACAGACGCACGAGATACGCAGTATTTT. Translation gives CASRSGTDARDTQYF. Full variable domain (remainder filled in from reference TRBV5-1 and TRBJ2-3): KAGVTQTPRYLIKTRGQQVTLSCSPISGHRSVSWYQQTPGQGLQFLFEYFSETQRNKGNFPGRFSGRQFSNSRSEMNVSTLELGDSALYLCASRSGTDARDTQYFGPGTRLTVL.

In this sample, this clonotype turned up a few times. The chain couples TRBV3-1 to TRBJ2-3, with 10 bases identical to TRBD2. CDR1 is LGHDT and CDR2 is YNNKEL in the germline V gene (reference sequence). CDR3 size: 17 residues. After removal of 4 bases from V and 0 bases from J, the junction contained 7 bases not matched to a gene. DNA of the CDR3: TGTGCCAGCAGCCCATATAGCGGGGGGACTAGCACAGATACGCAGTATTTT. Its protein product is CASSPYSGGTSTDTQYF.